This T cell receptor (beta chain) is from a study of cytomegalovirus exposure and HLA in healthy donors. This CDR3 is 15 amino acids long. The germline V gene encodes CDR1 SGHDT and CDR2 YYEEEE. V gave up 3 bases and J gave up 4 bases; unmatched junction bases: 7. A multiplex PCR was run with 60 Vbeta primers and 13 Jbeta primers. Assay: immunoSEQ multiplex PCR; the TCRdb copy retains only in-frame clones and omits some. The sample table includes 150,000 to 200,000 clones. Whole-study results and caveats: Data from an earlier analysis indicated that most TCR beta V segments were productive either about 87% or about 30% of the time. In a later analysis, a missense DCLRE1C variant was linked to TCR beta V- and J-gene trimming. A few of the chains that were CMV-associated were confirmed in vitro to be specific for CMV antigens.

Comments on this clone: The antigen remains undetermined.

This sequence joins TRBV5-6 and TRBJ1-2, with 9 bases aligning to TRBD1. Sequenced material: PBMCs. This receptor was taken from a woman between 18 and 29 years old in good health and CMV-seropositive. The CDR3 loop reads CASSYGPGQGYGYTF. The CDR3 bases are TGTGCCAGCAGCTACGGGCCGGGACAGGGCTATGGCTACACCTTC.